This T cell receptor (beta chain) emerged from a study of T cell responses to AZD1222 COVID-19 vaccine. Sequencing was performed with immunoSEQ multiplex PCR; in TCRdb, only in-frame clones are kept and a portion is missing. The sample records 75,000 to 95,000 clones, roughly 91% being singletons. General study results and limits: Spike-specific TCRs gained breadth and depth after people received two AZD1222 doses.

With regard to this clone: The antigen remains undetermined.

Here the sequenced sample was peripheral blood, taken on day 0 of MenACWY control vaccination. The source is an adult in good health.

The CDR3 region is CASTYPGRLNYEQYF. The CDR3 DNA follows: TGTGCCAGCACTTATCCAGGGAGGCTTAACTACGAGCAGTACTTC. This chain links TRBV25-1 with TRBJ2-7, with TRBD2 as a possible D gene (6 bases). Trimming removed 7 bases from V and 3 bases from J, with 19 bases in between. This CDR3 spans 15 amino acids. Germline CDR1 and CDR2: MGHDK and SYGVNS.